The following is a T cell receptor (beta chain) sequence with its context. As handled by the study authors: Nucleated cell counts were estimated from reference gene primer amplification. Using immunoSEQ multiplex PCR, the repertoire was profiled, and TCRdb retains in-frame clones only, with some absent. The DNA was the basis for D and trimming; V, J and clone size are from that table. The sample contains under 250,000 clones, roughly 85% of which appear only once. These data belong to a study of blood T cell repertoires in COVID-19. Study-level information: The origin of the acute and convalescent COVID-19 samples was the United States, Italy and Spain. PBMCs, B-cell-depleted T cells, or T cells provided the cDNA or gDNA that made up the material.

The CDR3 is 14 residues long. Losses at the gene ends were 5 bases for V and 3 bases for J; bases not matched to a gene: 6. Looked up from germline, CDR1 is SGHDT and CDR2 is YYEEEE. The chain uses TRBV5-6 and TRBJ2-7; 9 nucleotides line up with TRBD1. Sequencing input: peripheral blood. This TCR derives from a woman younger than 35 with acute or convalescent COVID-19. CDR3 sequence (DNA): TGTGCCAGCAGTCCCGGGACAGGGTTCTACGAGCAGTACTTC. This translates into CASSPGTGFYEQYF. Looking up the rest from reference TRBV5-6 and TRBJ2-7 gives the full variable domain: DAGVTQSPTHLIKTRGQQVTLRCSPKSGHDTVSWYQQALGQGPQFIFQYYEEEERQRGNFPDRFSGHQFPNYSSELNVNALLLGDSALYLCASSPGTGFYEQYFGPGTRLTVT.